The 8 T cell receptor beta chains in this list originate from one sample, sequenced in a study of cytomegalovirus exposure and HLA in healthy donors. Libraries were prepared by immunoSEQ multiplex PCR; TCRdb keeps only in-frame clonotypes and omits some of them. The profile shows approximately 100,000 clones, roughly 86% of them singletons. The sequenced material came from PBMCs. These receptors were obtained from a woman aged 18 to 35 in good health and CMV-seronegative.

V is TRBV7-2 and J is TRBJ2-5; TRBD1 might be the D (5 bases). The germline CDR1 and CDR2 sequences are SGHTA and FQGNSA. This CDR3 comprises 13 residues. Trimming left V 1 base short and J 2 bases short, with 5 bases between. CDR3 residues: CASSLDRQETQYF. The CDR3 bases are TGTGCCAGCAGCTTAGACAGGCAAGAGACCCAGTACTTC.

The chain uses TRBV9 and TRBJ2-7; 10 positions agree with TRBD2. CDR3 size: 19 residues. CDR1 is SGDLS and CDR2 is YYNGEE in the germline V gene. V dropped 1 base and J dropped 6; count of bases not matched to a gene: 19. DNA of the CDR3: TGTGCCAGCAGCGTACCTCAAACACCACTGCCCGGGACTAGCGTCGAGCAGTACTTC. Protein sequence: CASSVPQTPLPGTSVEQYF. Based on the CDR3 plus reference TRBV9 and TRBJ2-7, the full variable domain is DSGVTQTPKHLITATGQRVTLRCSPRSGDLSVYWYQQSLDQGLQFLIQYYNGEERAKGNILERFSAQQFPDLHSELNLSSLELGDSALYFCASSVPQTPLPGTSVEQYFGPGTRLTVT.

The chain employs TRBV29-1 and TRBJ2-7, with 16 bases identical to TRBD2. Losses at the gene ends were 6 bases for V and 3 bases for J; bases not matched to a gene: 5. Germline V CDR1 and CDR2: SQVTM, ANQGSEA. This CDR3 has 15 residues. Here the CDR3 reads CSVKGLAGGGYEQYF. Written as DNA, the CDR3 is TGCAGCGTCAAGGGACTAGCGGGAGGGGGCTACGAGCAGTACTTC.

This sequence joins TRBV18 and TRBJ2-2; no definite D call. The CDR3 loop spans 13 amino acids. Germline CDR1 and CDR2: KGHSH and LQKENI. The V end lost 2 bases, the J end lost 7 bases, and 8 bases lay between the germline ends. The DNA for the CDR3 is TGTGCCAGCTCACCAAACTCGAACGGGGAGCTGTTTTTT. Translation: CASSPNSNGELFF.

The rearrangement joins TRBV6-4 to TRBJ2-1, with TRBD2 matching 7 bases. The germline V gene encodes CDR1 MRHNA and CDR2 SNTAGT. Trimming took 6 bases from V and 0 from J; bases not matched to a gene: 5. The CDR3 is 15 residues long. The CDR3 sequence is CASSYAGDSYNEQFF. The CDR3, as DNA: TGTGCCAGCAGCTATGCGGGGGACTCCTACAATGAGCAGTTCTTC.

The chain employs TRBV6-5 and TRBJ1-2, with TRBD1 identical over 7 bases. The germline CDR1 and CDR2 sequences are MNHEY and SVGAGI. The CDR3 is made up of 15 amino acids. V lost 6 bases to trimming and J lost 3 bases; unmatched junction nucleotides: 10. The CDR3 loop is CASSPQGMGDYGYTF. CDR3 DNA sequence: TGTGCCAGCAGCCCACAGGGGATGGGGGACTATGGCTACACCTTC.

J is TRBJ2-3 and V is TRBV7-3; 7 bases align to TRBD2. Germline V CDR1 and CDR2: SGHTA, FQGTGA. This CDR3 is 15 amino acids long. Losses at the gene ends were 1 base for V and 2 bases for J; bases not matched to a gene: 3. The CDR3 coding sequence is TGTGCCAGCAGCTTAAGGGCGGGAGCCACAGATACGCAGTATTTT. Amino acids: CASSLRAGATDTQYF.

The CDR3 sequence is CASSLEGGYTDTQYF. CDR3 nucleotide sequence: TGCGCCAGCAGCCTCGAGGGCGGGTACACAGATACGCAGTATTTT. The chain has TRBV5-1 and TRBJ2-3; D may be TRBD2 (5 bases). This CDR3 region has 15 residues. Trimming left V 4 bases short and J 2 bases short, with 14 bases between. Germline V lookup: CDR1 SGHRS, CDR2 YFSETQ.